This T cell receptor (beta chain) was sequenced during a study of cytomegalovirus exposure and HLA in healthy donors. Study-wide background: There were 117 million unique TCR beta sequences, drawn from approximately 190 million T cells, in an earlier analysis.

Study results and limitations: A later analysis found common viral pathogens apparently linked to several of the most significant clusters. With later analysis, a missense DCLRE1C variant became linked to TCR beta V- and J-gene trimming.

It was with 60 Vbeta and 13 Jbeta primers that the PCR ran. Some clones are missing from TCRdb's copy, which holds only in-frame ones; the method was immunoSEQ multiplex PCR. The data hold under 200,000 clones, with roughly 84% observed a single time. The CDR3 is made up of 13 amino acids. Germline V lookup: CDR1 SNHLY, CDR2 FYNNEI. Trimming stripped 6 bases from V and 4 bases from J, with 9 bases between. About this clone: Its specificity is not known.

The chain is built from TRBV2 and TRBJ2-2; no clear D. Input material: PBMCs. The sequence came from a woman in her 50s in good health and CMV-seropositive. This CDR3 reads CASRVESTGELFF. CDR3 bases: TGTGCCAGCAGGGTCGAGAGCACCGGGGAGCTGTTTTTT.